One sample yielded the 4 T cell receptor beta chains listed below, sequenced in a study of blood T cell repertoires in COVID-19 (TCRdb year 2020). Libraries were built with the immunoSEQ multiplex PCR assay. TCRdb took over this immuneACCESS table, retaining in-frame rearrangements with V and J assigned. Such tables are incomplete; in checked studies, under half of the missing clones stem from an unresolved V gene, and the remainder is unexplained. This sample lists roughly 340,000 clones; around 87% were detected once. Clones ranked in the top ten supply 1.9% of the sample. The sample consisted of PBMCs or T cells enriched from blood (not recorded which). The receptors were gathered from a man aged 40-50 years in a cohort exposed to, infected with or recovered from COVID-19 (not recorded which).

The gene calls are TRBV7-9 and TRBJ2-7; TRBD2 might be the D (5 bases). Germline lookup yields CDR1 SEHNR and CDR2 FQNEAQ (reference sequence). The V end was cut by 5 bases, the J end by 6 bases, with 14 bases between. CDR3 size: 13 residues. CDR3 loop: CASSAPLGSEQYF. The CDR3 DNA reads TGTGCCAGCAGCGCCCCACTAGGCTCCGAGCAGTACTTC. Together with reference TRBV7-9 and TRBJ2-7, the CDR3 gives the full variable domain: DTGVSQNPRHKITKRGQNVTFRCDPISEHNRLYWYRQTLGQGPEFLTYFQNEAQLEKSRLLSDRFSAERPKGSFSTLEIQRTEQGDSAMYLCASSAPLGSEQYFGPGTRLTVT.

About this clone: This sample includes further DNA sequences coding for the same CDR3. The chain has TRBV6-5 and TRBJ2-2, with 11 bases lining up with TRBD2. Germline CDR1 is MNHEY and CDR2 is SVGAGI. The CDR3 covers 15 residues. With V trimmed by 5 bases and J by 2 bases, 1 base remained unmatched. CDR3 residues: CASSRLAGNTGELFF. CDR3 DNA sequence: TGTGCCAGCAGTCGACTAGCGGGAAACACCGGGGAGCTGTTTTTT.

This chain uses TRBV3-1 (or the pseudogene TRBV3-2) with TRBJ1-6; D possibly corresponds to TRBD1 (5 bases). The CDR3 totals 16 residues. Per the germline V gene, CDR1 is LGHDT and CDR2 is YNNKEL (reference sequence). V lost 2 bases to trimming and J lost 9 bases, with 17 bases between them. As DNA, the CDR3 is TGTGCCAGCAGCCAAAAAATGCGGGGGGTGGCTTCACCCCTCCACTTT. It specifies CASSQKMRGVASPLHF.

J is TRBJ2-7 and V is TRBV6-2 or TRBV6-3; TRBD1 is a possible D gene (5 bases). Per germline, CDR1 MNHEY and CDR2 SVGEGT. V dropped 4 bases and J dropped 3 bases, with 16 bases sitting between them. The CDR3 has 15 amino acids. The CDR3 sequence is CASSSSGAGHYEQYF. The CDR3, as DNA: TGTGCCAGCAGTTCCTCGGGTGCAGGACACTACGAGCAGTACTTC.